A selection of T cell receptor beta chains follows, all from one sample in a study of blood T cell repertoires in COVID-19. Libraries were prepared by immunoSEQ multiplex PCR; TCRdb keeps only in-frame clonotypes and omits some of them. The sample shows 35,000 to 55,000 clones, about 89% of them seen only once. Sequenced sample: peripheral blood. The receptors stem from a man in his 70s with active COVID-19. The CDR3 runs from the conserved cysteine through the conserved F or W. Each record gives: clone size, D gene, J gene, V gene, CDR3 DNA, CDR3 protein. A D gene is named only where the DNA matches it firmly. Size is omitted from some rows. Given values are once, few, many or a class for expanded clones.

clone_size: few; d_call: NA; j_call: TRBJ1-5; v_call: TRBV9; cdr3_nt: TGTGCCAGCAGCGTTCCCCCCGACGGGGGGCCCCAGCATTTT; cdr3_aa: CASSVPPDGGPQHF
clone_size: NA; d_call: TRBD1; j_call: TRBJ1-1; v_call: TRBV28; cdr3_nt: TGTGCCAGCAGTTTTTATGGGACAGGGGTTATGAACACTGAAGCTTTCTTT; cdr3_aa: CASSFYGTGVMNTEAFF
clone_size: NA; d_call: NA; j_call: TRBJ1-1; v_call: TRBV5-1; cdr3_nt: TGCGCCAGCAGCCAAGCGACAGGCGCTATCACTGAAGCTTTCTTT; cdr3_aa: CASSQATGAITEAFF
clone_size: NA; d_call: NA; j_call: TRBJ2-5; v_call: TRBV12-3/TRBV12-4; cdr3_nt: TGTGCCAGCAGCAATCAAGAGACCCAGTACTTC; cdr3_aa: CASSNQETQYF
clone_size: NA; d_call: TRBD1; j_call: TRBJ1-2; v_call: TRBV3-1/TRBV3-2; cdr3_nt: TGTGCCAGCAGCCCCCGATCGGCAGGGGGGTATGGCTACACCTTC; cdr3_aa: CASSPRSAGGYGYTF
clone_size: NA; d_call: NA; j_call: TRBJ1-1; v_call: TRBV11-3; cdr3_nt: TGTGCCAGCAGCTTGAACCCGGGGAGTGAAGCTTTCTTT; cdr3_aa: CASSLNPGSEAFF
clone_size: NA; d_call: TRBD1; j_call: TRBJ2-7; v_call: TRBV7-3; cdr3_nt: TGTGCCAGCAGCTTAAGTACCACAGGGGATGAGCAGTACTTC; cdr3_aa: CASSLSTTGDEQYF
clone_size: NA; d_call: TRBD1; j_call: TRBJ1-5; v_call: TRBV7-2; cdr3_nt: TGTGCCAGCAGCGCCACAGGGGGCTATCAGCCCCAGCATTTT; cdr3_aa: CASSATGGYQPQHF
clone_size: NA; d_call: TRBD1; j_call: TRBJ2-7; v_call: TRBV29-1; cdr3_nt: TGCAGCGTTGACTTCCCGGGACAGGGTGATTACGAGCAGTACTTC; cdr3_aa: CSVDFPGQGDYEQYF
clone_size: once; d_call: TRBD1; j_call: TRBJ1-5; v_call: TRBV6-5; cdr3_nt: TGTGCCAGCAGAAGGGACAGGGAAGGCAATCAGCCCCAGCATTTT; cdr3_aa: CASRRDREGNQPQHF
clone_size: few; d_call: NA; j_call: TRBJ2-2; v_call: TRBV10-1; cdr3_nt: TGCGCCAGCGGAGAGGAGATGAACACCGGGGAGCTGTTTTTT; cdr3_aa: CASGEEMNTGELFF
clone_size: NA; d_call: TRBD1; j_call: TRBJ1-2; v_call: TRBV7-9; cdr3_nt: TGTGCCAGCAGCCCGGGACAGGGCTATGGCTACACCTTC; cdr3_aa: CASSPGQGYGYTF
clone_size: once; d_call: TRBD2; j_call: TRBJ2-5; v_call: TRBV6-2/TRBV6-3; cdr3_nt: TGTGCCAGCAGTTGGGCGGGGGAGCTACAAGAGACCCAGTACTTC; cdr3_aa: CASSWAGELQETQYF
clone_size: NA; d_call: TRBD1; j_call: TRBJ2-7; v_call: TRBV6-5; cdr3_nt: TGTGCCAGCAGTTACTCTTGGCAGGGGGCAATCTACGAGCAGTACTTC; cdr3_aa: CASSYSWQGAIYEQYF
clone_size: NA; d_call: TRBD2; j_call: TRBJ2-7; v_call: TRBV2; cdr3_nt: TGTGCCAGCAAACAGCGGGGGGGCACGCAGCAGTACTTC; cdr3_aa: CASKQRGGTQQYF
clone_size: NA; d_call: TRBD2; j_call: TRBJ2-5; v_call: TRBV5-1; cdr3_nt: TGCGCCAGCAGCACATTAGCGGGGGGCTTCCAAGAGACCCAGTACTTC; cdr3_aa: CASSTLAGGFQETQYF
clone_size: NA; d_call: TRBD2; j_call: TRBJ2-3; v_call: TRBV4-3; cdr3_nt: TGCGCCAGCAGCCCATCGGGAGGAGCGGGGGGGCGTTTAACAGATACGCAGTATTTT; cdr3_aa: CASSPSGGAGGRLTDTQYF
clone_size: NA; d_call: NA; j_call: TRBJ1-4; v_call: TRBV4-1; cdr3_nt: TGCGCCAGCAGCCAAGTCGGTAGACAGACTCGGGATGAAAAACTGTTTTTT; cdr3_aa: CASSQVGRQTRDEKLFF
clone_size: NA; d_call: TRBD1; j_call: TRBJ2-5; v_call: TRBV5-4; cdr3_nt: TGTGCCAGCAGCGCTACGGGACAGATAGAGACCCAGTACTTC; cdr3_aa: CASSATGQIETQYF
clone_size: NA; d_call: TRBD1; j_call: TRBJ1-2; v_call: TRBV7-9; cdr3_nt: TGTGCCAGCACCCCGACAGGGGGGTTGGATGGCTACACCTTC; cdr3_aa: CASTPTGGLDGYTF
clone_size: NA; d_call: NA; j_call: TRBJ2-1; v_call: TRBV7-2; cdr3_nt: TGTGCCAGCAGCCTCGGAGGCGCGGGGGCCGAGGGAGAGCAGTTCTTC; cdr3_aa: CASSLGGAGAEGEQFF
clone_size: NA; d_call: NA; j_call: TRBJ2-7; v_call: TRBV18; cdr3_nt: TGTGCCAGCTCACTCCAGGGCCTGCGGGGCCTCACCTACGAGCAGTACTTC; cdr3_aa: CASSLQGLRGLTYEQYF